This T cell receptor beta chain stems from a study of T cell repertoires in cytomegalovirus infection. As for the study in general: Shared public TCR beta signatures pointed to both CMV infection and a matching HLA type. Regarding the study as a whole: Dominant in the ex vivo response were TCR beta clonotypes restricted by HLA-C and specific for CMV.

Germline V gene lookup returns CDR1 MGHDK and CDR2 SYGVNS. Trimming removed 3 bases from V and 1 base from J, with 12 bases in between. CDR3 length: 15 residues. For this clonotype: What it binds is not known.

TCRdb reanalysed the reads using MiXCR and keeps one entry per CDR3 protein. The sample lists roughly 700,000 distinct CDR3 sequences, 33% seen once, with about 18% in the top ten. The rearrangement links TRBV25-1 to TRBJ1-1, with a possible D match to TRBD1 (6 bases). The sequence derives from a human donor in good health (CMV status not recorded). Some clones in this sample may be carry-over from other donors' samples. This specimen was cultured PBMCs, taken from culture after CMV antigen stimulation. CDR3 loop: CASSDPGDTNTEAFF. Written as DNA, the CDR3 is TGTGCCAGCAGTGATCCTGGGGACACGAACACTGAAGCTTTCTTT.